The 29 T cell receptor beta chains reported below all come from one sample, sequenced in a study of blood T cell repertoires in COVID-19. The protocol was immunoSEQ multiplex PCR, while the TCRdb copy is restricted to in-frame clones and leaves out a portion. The sample holds some 250,000 clones; approximately 86% are singletons and the top ten take nearly 2%. Sequenced sample: peripheral blood. These TCRs come from a young man with active or convalescent COVID-19.

CDR3: CASSQVQGGASITDTQYF. CDR3 sequence (DNA): TGTGCCAGCAGCCAAGTACAGGGGGGGGCCTCCATTACAGATACGCAGTATTTT. The V call is TRBV4-2, the J call TRBJ2-3, with D possibly matching TRBD1 (8 bases). This CDR3 comprises 18 residues. Trimming took 1 base from V and 3 from J, leaving 20 bases between them. Germline values: CDR1 LGHNA, CDR2 YNFKEQ.

V usage is TRBV10-3 and J usage is TRBJ1-5; D remains unclear. The CDR3 consists of 13 residues. Trimming shortened V by 10 bases and J by 5 bases, and 15 bases separated the two germline ends. CDR1 and CDR2 from the germline V gene are ENHRY and SYGVKD. CDR3 coding DNA: TGTGCCACCACTAAGGACGGGGATCAGCCCCAGCATTTT. Translated, it gives CATTKDGDQPQHF.

The chain has TRBV7-8 and TRBJ1-3, with 10 positions matching TRBD1. V lost 4 bases, J lost 0 bases, and 6 bases stayed unmatched. The CDR3 contains 17 residues. CDR1 is SGHVS, CDR2 FQNEAQ, per germline. CDR3 in DNA: TGTGCCAGCAGCTCGGGGACAGGGGTCCCCTCTGGAAACACCATATATTTT. It translates to CASSSGTGVPSGNTIYF. The full variable domain, rest sourced from reference TRBV7-8 and TRBJ1-3, is GAGVSQSPRYKVAKRGQDVALRCDPISGHVSLFWYQQALGQGPEFLTYFQNEAQLDKSGLPSDRFFAERPEGSVSTLKIQRTQQEDSAVYLCASSSGTGVPSGNTIYFGEGSWLTVV.

This clone was detected only a few times. The genes are TRBV6-5 and TRBJ1-1; 7 bases agree with TRBD1. Germline CDR1 is MNHEY and CDR2 is SVGAGI. The V and J ends lost 4 bases and 1 base, in that order; junction bases with no gene match: 0. The CDR3 has 13 amino acids. CDR3 region: CASSWTGNTEAFF. The CDR3 DNA reads as TGTGCCAGCAGTTGGACAGGGAACACTGAAGCTTTCTTT.

This clone was detected only a few times. J is TRBJ1-5 and V is TRBV2; the D gene is possibly TRBD1 (5 bases). Germline CDR1 SNHLY, CDR2 FYNNEI. The V end was cut by 0 bases, the J end by 4 bases, with 13 bases between. This CDR3 spans 16 amino acids. As DNA, the CDR3 is TGTGCCAGCAGTGAAGCCTCGCGGGGGTCGAATCAGCCCCAGCATTTT. Amino acids: CASSEASRGSNQPQHF.

This clone has more than one count but fewer than ten. The chain has TRBV12-3 or TRBV12-4 and TRBJ1-1, with D possibly matching TRBD1 (6 bases). V gave up 5 bases and J gave up 8 bases, with 15 bases separating them. The CDR3 is 13 amino acids. CDR3 in amino acids: CASSRQGSTEAFF. The CDR3, as DNA: TGTGCCAGCAGTCGGCAGGGGTCTACGGAAGCTTTCTTT.

The rearrangement joins TRBV6-5 to TRBJ1-4; D is unresolved. Germline values: CDR1 MNHEY, CDR2 SVGAGI. Trimming removed 10 bases at V and 4 bases at J, with 13 bases between. This CDR3 has 13 amino acids. In DNA, the CDR3 is TGTGCCACGGCAGGCCAAATTAATGAAAAACTGTTTTTT. Protein: CATAGQINEKLFF.

The chain employs TRBV5-1 and TRBJ2-5; D is unclear. The V end lost 0 bases, the J end lost 5 bases, and 5 bases lay between the germline ends. The CDR3 runs to 12 residues. Germline assignment: CDR1 SGHRS and CDR2 YFSETQ. CDR3 amino acids: CASSLARETQYF. The CDR3 bases are TGCGCCAGCAGCTTGGCCCGGGAGACCCAGTACTTC.

The V gene is TRBV7-8, the J gene TRBJ1-5, with D unclear. Trimming removed 7 bases at V and 2 bases at J, with 15 bases between. CDR3 size: 15 residues. CDR1 is SGHVS, CDR2 FQNEAQ, per germline. DNA of the CDR3: TGTGCCAGCACCTCCGGGGAATCGGGCAATCAGCCCCAGCATTTT. Translated: CASTSGESGNQPQHF. Using reference TRBV7-8 and TRBJ1-5 for the parts outside the CDR3, the full variable domain is GAGVSQSPRYKVAKRGQDVALRCDPISGHVSLFWYQQALGQGPEFLTYFQNEAQLDKSGLPSDRFFAERPEGSVSTLKIQRTQQEDSAVYLCASTSGESGNQPQHFGDGTRLSIL.

The chain has TRBV5-1 and TRBJ1-3; D is undetermined. V was shortened by 0 bases and J by 0 bases, with 13 bases between the two germline ends. Germline V gene sequence: CDR1 SGHRS, CDR2 YFSETQ. This CDR3 comprises 17 residues. The CDR3 sequence is CASSLGYGGNSGNTIYF. In nucleotides, the CDR3 is TGCGCCAGCAGCTTGGGTTACGGCGGCAACTCTGGAAACACCATATATTTT.

This clone came up many times. J is TRBJ2-7 and V is TRBV4-2; tentative D call: TRBD2 (7 bases). Trimming cost V 0 bases and J 6 bases, with 18 bases left between them. The CDR3 contains 16 residues. Germline CDR1 reads LGHNA; CDR2 reads YNFKEQ. CDR3 sequence: CASSQDGGGGGLEQYF. The CDR3 coding sequence is TGTGCCAGCAGCCAAGATGGGGGGGGCGGAGGCCTCGAGCAGTACTTC.

The rearrangement joins TRBV6-4 to TRBJ1-2; 7 nucleotides align to TRBD1. The CDR3 consists of 12 residues. Per germline, CDR1 MRHNA and CDR2 SNTAGT. J lost 6 bases, V lost 8 bases, and 6 bases had no gene match. As DNA, the CDR3 is TGTGCCAGCCTCAGGGGGATCGATGGCTACACCTTC. Amino acid sequence: CASLRGIDGYTF.

The genes are TRBV7-2 and TRBJ1-2; D call uncertain. Germline CDR1 and CDR2: SGHTA and FQGNSA. The CDR3 runs to 13 residues. Trimming removed 5 bases at V and 4 bases at J, with 11 bases between. CDR3 DNA sequence: TGTGCCAGCAGCCCCGGTCCTCTCTATGGCTACACCTTC. Translation: CASSPGPLYGYTF. Looking up the rest from reference TRBV7-2 and TRBJ1-2 gives the full variable domain: GAGVSQSPSNKVTEKGKDVELRCDPISGHTALYWYRQSLGQGLEFLIYFQGNSAPDKSGLPSDRFSAERTGGSVSTLTIQRTQQEDSAVYLCASSPGPLYGYTFGSGTRLTVV.

The chain recombines TRBV3-1 (or the pseudogene TRBV3-2) with TRBJ2-5, with D unresolved. The germline V gene has CDR1 LGHDT and CDR2 YNNKEL (reference sequence). The CDR3 length is 12 residues. Trimming left V 0 bases short and J 5 bases short, with 4 bases between. The CDR3 DNA reads TGTGCCAGCAGCCAAGATATTGAGACCCAGTACTTC. It codes for CASSQDIETQYF.

The chain links TRBV5-1 to TRBJ2-2; 7 nucleotides line up with TRBD1. The CDR3 is made up of 16 amino acids. After removal of 3 bases from V and 2 bases from J, the junction contained 7 bases not matched to a gene. In germline, CDR1 is SGHRS, CDR2 YFSETQ. CDR3 DNA: TGCGCCAGCAGCTCTGACAGGGTTGGTAACACCGGGGAGCTGTTTTTT. The encoded protein is CASSSDRVGNTGELFF.

The rearrangement links TRBV5-1 to TRBJ1-1, with 7 nucleotides matching TRBD1. This CDR3 comprises 11 residues. Trimming took 0 bases from V and 11 from J; bases not matched to a gene: 1. The germline CDR1 and CDR2 sequences are SGHRS and YFSETQ. CDR3: CASSLEQGAFF. The CDR3 nucleotides read TGCGCCAGCAGCTTGGAACAGGGGGCTTTCTTT. Combining the CDR3 with reference TRBV5-1 and TRBJ1-1 gives the whole variable domain KAGVTQTPRYLIKTRGQQVTLSCSPISGHRSVSWYQQTPGQGLQFLFEYFSETQRNKGNFPGRFSGRQFSNSRSEMNVSTLELGDSALYLCASSLEQGAFFGQGTRLTVV.

The V and J genes are TRBV5-1 and TRBJ2-2; 7 bases align to TRBD2. CDR3 size: 14 residues. Per the germline V gene, CDR1 is SGHRS and CDR2 is YFSETQ. The ends lost 2 bases at V and 3 bases at J; junction bases unmatched: 1. CDR3 coding DNA: TGCGCCAGCAGCTTAGGACTAGACACCGGGGAGCTGTTTTTT. Residues: CASSLGLDTGELFF.

The V and J genes are TRBV4-3 and TRBJ1-4; possible D gene TRBD1, 5 bases. Deletions cut 6 bases from V and 8 bases from J, with 13 bases between. Germline CDR1 reads LGHNA; CDR2 reads YSLEER. This CDR3 is 13 amino acids long. CDR3 loop: CASRLLGAEKLFF. CDR3 nucleotide sequence: TGCGCCAGCAGATTATTAGGGGCGGAAAAACTGTTTTTT.

The V call is TRBV19, the J call TRBJ2-3, with a tentative D call TRBD2 (5 bases). The ends were cut back, 0 bases at V and 6 bases at J, with 19 bases in the middle. Germline CDR1 is LNHDA and CDR2 is SQIVND (reference sequence). There are 17 residues in the CDR3. CDR3 nucleotide sequence: TGTGCCAGTAGTATAGATATAGACCTGGCCCGAGGGGATACGCAGTATTTT. Translation gives CASSIDIDLARGDTQYF.

This chain links TRBV10-3 with TRBJ2-1; maybe TRBD2 (7 bases). Trimming removed 7 bases at V and 3 bases at J, with 16 bases between. This CDR3 is 15 amino acids long. Germline loops: CDR1 ENHRY, CDR2 SYGVKD. The CDR3 is CAIMAGGPNYNEQFF. The CDR3 DNA sequence: TGTGCCATCATGGCCGGGGGGCCGAACTACAATGAGCAGTTCTTC.

This chain joins TRBV6-5 and TRBJ1-1; D not resolved. The V and J ends lost 2 bases and 6 bases respectively, with 7 bases between them. The CDR3 is 12 residues long. The germline V gene encodes CDR1 MNHEY and CDR2 SVGAGI. The CDR3 sequence is CASSYRGSEAFF. The CDR3 nucleotides read TGTGCCAGCAGTTACCGAGGGTCTGAAGCTTTCTTT.

The chain links TRBV4-3 to TRBJ2-3; 8 positions match TRBD2. The germline CDR1 and CDR2 sequences are LGHNA and YSLEER. Trimming removed 0 bases from V and 3 bases from J; junction bases left unmatched: 5. CDR3 length: 16 amino acids. The CDR3 nucleotides are TGCGCCAGCAGCCAAGAGGTAGCGGGGTTGACAGATACGCAGTATTTT. Its protein product is CASSQEVAGLTDTQYF.

The chain links TRBV3-1 (or the pseudogene TRBV3-2) to TRBJ1-1, with D hard to call. The CDR3 is 15 amino acids. Germline loops: CDR1 LGHDT, CDR2 YNNKEL (reference sequence). The V end was cut by 4 bases, the J end by 0 bases, with 12 bases between. CDR3 DNA sequence: TGTGCCAGCAGCCCACGACTGACCCTGAACACTGAAGCTTTCTTT. Amino acid sequence: CASSPRLTLNTEAFF.

The chain links TRBV6-6 to TRBJ1-1, with unresolved D. V was pared by 4 bases and J by 7 bases, with 10 bases between. The CDR3 extends over 12 amino acids. The V gene's germline CDR1 is MNHNY and CDR2 SVGAGI (reference sequence). The chain's CDR3 is CASSSGVDEAFF. CDR3 bases: TGTGCCAGCAGTTCCGGGGTGGATGAAGCTTTCTTT.

V is TRBV7-9 and J is TRBJ2-3; TRBD2 aligns across 11 bases. The CDR3 sequence is 17 residues long. Losses at the gene ends were 5 bases for V and 0 bases for J; bases not matched to a gene: 7. Germline-derived CDR1 and CDR2 are SEHNR and FQNEAQ (reference sequence). The CDR3 bases are TGTGCCAGCAGCGCCACCAGGACTAGCGGGAGCACAGATACGCAGTATTTT. Its protein product is CASSATRTSGSTDTQYF.

V and J are TRBV9 and TRBJ1-3, with D tentatively TRBD1 (6 bases). V was clipped by 0 bases and J by 0 bases, with 10 bases between them. The CDR3 has 16 residues. The V gene's germline CDR1 is SGDLS and CDR2 YYNGEE. In DNA form, the CDR3 reads TGTGCCAGCAGCGTAGGGCAGGGGCCCTCTGGAAACACCATATATTTT. It translates to CASSVGQGPSGNTIYF.

The V call is TRBV19, the J call TRBJ2-3; TRBD1 might be the D (5 bases). From germline, CDR1 is LNHDA and CDR2 SQIVND (reference sequence). V lost 3 bases to trimming and J lost 4 bases, with 17 bases between them. The CDR3 is 16 amino acids. CDR3 residues: CASSISKTDLPDTQYF. In nucleotides, the CDR3 is TGTGCCAGTAGTATCAGCAAGACAGACTTACCAGATACGCAGTATTTT.

The V call is TRBV30, the J call TRBJ2-1; 12 bases are a match to TRBD2. The trim removed 1 base at V and 9 bases at J, leaving 7 bases unmatched. This CDR3 comprises 15 residues. CDR1 is GTSNPN and CDR2 is SVGIG in the germline V gene (reference sequence). The CDR3 sequence is CAWSGTSGEFSEQFF. Here the CDR3 DNA reads TGTGCCTGGAGTGGGACTAGCGGGGAGTTCAGTGAGCAGTTCTTC. Based on the CDR3 plus reference TRBV30 and TRBJ2-1, the full variable domain is SQTIHQWPATLVQPVGSPLSLECTVEGTSNPNLYWYRQAAGRGLQLLFYSVGIGQISSEVPQNLSASRPQDRQFILSSKKLLLSDSGFYLCAWSGTSGEFSEQFFGPGTRLTVL.

The gene calls are TRBV2 and TRBJ2-4; a weak D match, TRBD2 (5 bases). This CDR3 has 14 amino acids. Germline CDR1 reads SNHLY; CDR2 reads FYNNEI. The V end was cut by 6 bases, the J end by 2 bases, with 11 bases between. CDR3 in amino acids: CASSPTGTKNIQYF. The CDR3 nucleotides are TGTGCCAGCAGCCCAACGGGGACCAAAAACATTCAGTACTTC. Full variable domain (rest looked up from reference TRBV2 and TRBJ2-4): EPEVTQTPSHQVTQMGQEVILRCVPISNHLYFYWYRQILGQKVEFLVSFYNNEISEKSEIFDDQFSVERPDGSNFTLKIRSTKLEDSAMYFCASSPTGTKNIQYFGAGTRLSVL.